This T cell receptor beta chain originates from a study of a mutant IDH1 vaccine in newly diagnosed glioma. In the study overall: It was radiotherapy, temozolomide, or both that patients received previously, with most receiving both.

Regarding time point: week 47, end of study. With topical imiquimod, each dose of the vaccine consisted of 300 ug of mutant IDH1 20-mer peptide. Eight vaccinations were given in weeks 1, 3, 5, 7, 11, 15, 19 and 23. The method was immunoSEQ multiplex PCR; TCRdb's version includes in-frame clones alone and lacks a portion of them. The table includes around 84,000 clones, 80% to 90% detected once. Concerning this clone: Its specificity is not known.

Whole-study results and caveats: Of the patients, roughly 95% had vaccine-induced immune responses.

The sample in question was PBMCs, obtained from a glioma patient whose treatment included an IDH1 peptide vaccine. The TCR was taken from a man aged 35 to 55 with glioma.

CDR3 sequence: CSATVYGAIYGYTF. In DNA, the CDR3 is TGCAGCGCGACAGTTTATGGGGCTATCTATGGCTACACCTTC. This chain links TRBV29-1 with TRBJ1-2; possible D gene TRBD1, 5 bases. Trimming left V 7 bases short and J 4 bases short, with 19 bases between. Germline V gives CDR1 SQVTM, CDR2 ANQGSEA. The CDR3 has 14 amino acids.